Listed here are 29 T cell receptor beta chains from one sample, sequenced in a study of prognosis after radiotherapy for stage I lung cancer. Two-round multiplex PCR amplified TCR beta CDR3 from genomic DNA. Gene-specific primers for each TRBV and TRBJ gene drove first-round PCR. MiXCR was run by TCRdb on the multiplex PCR reads, yielding one entry per CDR3 protein. Here the sample spans 30,000 to 35,000 distinct CDR3 sequences, over 45% being singletons. This material consisted of PBMCs, taken before or after stereotactic body radiation therapy (not recorded which). The receptors derive from a donor at least 50 years old with non-small cell lung cancer.

CDR3 loop: CSALYDRGSYGYTF. CDR3 in DNA: TGCAGTGCTCTATATGACAGGGGGAGCTATGGCTACACCTTC. The chain is built from TRBV20-1 and TRBJ1-2; 9 nucleotides match TRBD1. J was trimmed by 4 bases and V by 5 bases; bases with no gene match: 8. CDR1 and CDR2 (germline): DFQATT, SNEGSKA (reference sequence). The CDR3 covers 14 residues.

Of note for this clonotype: This likely traces to a read error, being one base from a far larger clone. The chain uses TRBV12-3 or TRBV12-4 and TRBJ2-7, with no clear D. V dropped 5 bases and J dropped 7 bases, with 9 bases sitting between them. This CDR3 has 11 residues. CDR3 sequence: CASSVRSEQYF. CDR3 nucleotides: TGTGCCAGCAGTGTTAGATCTGAGCAGTACTTC.

This clonotype has a count of ten or more. The chain links TRBV4-3 to TRBJ2-3, with D unclear. The V end lost 4 bases, the J end lost 2 bases, and 13 bases lay between the germline ends. CDR3 size: 15 residues. Germline V gene sequence: CDR1 LGHNA, CDR2 YSLEER. The CDR3 protein is CASSRQVQPTDTQYF. Written as DNA, the CDR3 is TGCGCCAGCAGCCGGCAAGTTCAACCCACAGATACGCAGTATTTT.

The sample holds many counts of this clonotype. The rearrangement joins TRBV7-2 to TRBJ2-7; maybe TRBD1 (5 bases). This CDR3 has 15 amino acids. CDR1 SGHTA and CDR2 FQGNSA come from the germline V gene. V gave up 5 bases and J gave up 6 bases, with 20 bases separating them. The CDR3 DNA is TGTGCCAGCAGCCCCGGATTACAGGTAACGAGCGAGCAGTACTTC. It codes for CASSPGLQVTSEQYF.

This clonotype was seen at least ten times. The rearrangement joins TRBV20-1 to TRBJ2-3; 11 bases match TRBD1. In germline, CDR1 is DFQATT, CDR2 SNEGSKA (reference sequence). V lost 6 bases and J lost 3; bases outside the gene matches: 8. The CDR3 is 15 amino acids. The CDR3 protein is CSATAGTGGTDTQYF. The CDR3 bases are TGCAGTGCCACAGCCGGGACAGGGGGAACAGATACGCAGTATTTT.

Comments on this clonotype: This is likely an artifact of a read error, given a far larger clone one base away. The CDR3 reads CASSPNPAGSYTQYF. The CDR3 DNA reads as TGTGCTAGCAGCCCTAACCCCGCAGGGTCATATACGCAGTATTTT. The chain is built from TRBV7-3 and TRBJ2-3; D perhaps matches TRBD1 (5 bases). Germline loops: CDR1 SGHTA, CDR2 FQGTGA. CDR3 length: 15 residues.

This chain uses TRBV11-2 with TRBJ2-7, with a weak D call TRBD1 (6 bases). The CDR3 loop spans 16 amino acids. Trimming shortened V by 2 bases and J by 4 bases, and 18 bases separated the two germline ends. CDR1 SGHAT and CDR2 FQNNGV come from the germline V gene. CDR3 in DNA: TGTGCCAGCAGCTTACCAACCCAGGCCAGGGGATACGAGCAGTACTTC. Translation: CASSLPTQARGYEQYF.

By share, this clonotype counts as medium-sized. This CDR3 reads CASSFSWNTGELFF. The CDR3 bases are TGTGCCAGCAGCTTTAGCTGGAACACCGGGGAGCTGTTTTTT. V gene TRBV7-2 combines with J gene TRBJ2-2; no clear D. Deletions cut 3 bases from V and 1 base from J, with 6 bases between. Per germline, CDR1 SGHTA and CDR2 FQGNSA. CDR3 length: 14 residues.

Concerning this clonotype: One end of the junction does not line up with germline, which may come from a read error. The genes are TRBV6-2 or TRBV6-3 and TRBJ2-5; perhaps TRBD2 as D (6 bases). The DNA end is a closer match to TRBJ2-1, so the J assignment may be wrong. CDR1 and CDR2 (germline): MNHEY, SVGEGT. This CDR3 has 15 amino acids. As DNA, the CDR3 is TGCGCCAGCATCACGGCGGGACTCTACCCTAATGAGCAGTTCTTC. Its translation is CASITAGLYPNEQFF.

In the case of this clonotype: This likely stems from a read error, as it lies one base from a far larger clone. The V and J genes are TRBV6-4 and TRBJ1-2; D remains unclear. The CDR3 runs to 15 residues. Germline V gene lookup returns CDR1 MRHNA and CDR2 SNTAGT. CDR3 residues: CASRKGGALNYDYTF. In DNA form, the CDR3 reads TGTGCCAGCCGCAAGGGAGGAGCACTTAACTATGACTACACCTTC.

This clonotype showed up many times. This chain connects TRBV28 to TRBJ1-3; D is uncertain. V shed 5 bases and J shed 2 bases, with 7 bases lying between them. The CDR3 spans 13 residues. CDR1 and CDR2 (germline): MDHEN, SYDVKM. CDR3 loop: CASSEGAGNTIYF. The CDR3 DNA reads TGTGCCAGCAGTGAGGGCGCTGGAAACACCATATATTTT.

This clonotype was seen ten or more times. The chain joins TRBV6-2 or TRBV6-3 to TRBJ2-1, with D uncertain. Germline V gives CDR1 MNHEY, CDR2 SVGEGT. With 4 bases removed from V and 10 bases from J, the gap between germline ends came to 11 bases. The CDR3 covers 12 residues. CDR3 residues: CASSFSRLEQFF. CDR3 sequence (DNA): TGTGCCAGCAGTTTCTCTAGGTTGGAGCAGTTCTTC.

This clonotype was counted many times. The V call is TRBV7-2, the J call TRBJ1-5; D may be TRBD1 (5 bases). CDR3 length equals 15 residues. V was pared by 6 bases and J by 6 bases, with 18 bases between. Germline assignment: CDR1 SGHTA and CDR2 FQGNSA. The CDR3 loop reads CASSPPGPGGQPQHF. The CDR3 DNA is TGTGCCAGCAGTCCACCGGGGCCCGGCGGTCAGCCCCAGCATTTT.

The V gene is TRBV9, the J gene TRBJ2-7; D is perhaps TRBD2 (6 bases). The CDR3 spans 14 residues. Trimming pared 3 bases from V and 3 bases from J, leaving 13 bases between. Germline V gene sequence: CDR1 SGDLS, CDR2 YYNGEE. The DNA of the CDR3 is TGTGCCAGCAGCGATGGACGGGAGCGCTACGAGCAGTACTTC. Translation gives CASSDGRERYEQYF.

Points on this clonotype: A junction boundary mismatches the germline segment, possibly from a read error. The chain carries TRBV27 and TRBJ2-1; D gene unclear. CDR3 length: 14 amino acids. Germline assignment: CDR1 MNHEY and CDR2 SMNVEV (reference sequence). The CDR3 bases are TGTTCCAGCAGCCGCCGGTCAGGTATCAATGAGCAGTTCTTC. Translation gives CSSSRRSGINEQFF.

The chain combines TRBV19 with TRBJ1-3, with TRBD1 matching 9 bases. This CDR3 has 15 amino acids. Germline CDR1 is LNHDA and CDR2 is SQIVND (reference sequence). V was clipped by 7 bases and J by 2 bases; unmatched bases: 6. CDR3 nucleotide sequence: TGTGCCAGTATCGTCTACAGGGGGCCTGGAAACACCATATATTTT. It yields the protein CASIVYRGPGNTIYF.

By share, this clonotype counts as medium-sized. The V call is TRBV5-1, the J call TRBJ1-1, with 7 nucleotides matching TRBD1. Germline V gene data show CDR1 as SGHRS and CDR2 as YFSETQ. V lost 4 bases to trimming and J lost 6 bases; unmatched junction nucleotides: 21. This CDR3 is 18 amino acids long. CDR3 DNA sequence: TGCGCCAGCAGCATAAATCCCCTTACAGGGGTGAACGTGGCTGAAGCTTTCTTT. It translates to CASSINPLTGVNVAEAFF.

The chain joins TRBV6-2 or TRBV6-3 to TRBJ2-1, with 9 nucleotides matching TRBD2. Trimming removed 5 bases from V and 9 bases from J; junction bases left unmatched: 17. The CDR3 runs 17 residues. CDR1 and CDR2 (germline): MNHEY, SVGEGT. This CDR3 reads CASSAPLAGPGGVEQFF. The DNA of the CDR3 is TGTGCCAGCAGTGCACCACTAGCGGGTCCGGGGGGTGTTGAGCAGTTCTTC.

About this clonotype: An end of the junction differs from the germline gene, which may be a read error. The chain employs TRBV6-1 and TRBJ1-1; D gene unclear. Looked up from germline, CDR1 is MNHNS and CDR2 is SASEGT. This CDR3 has 14 residues. DNA for the CDR3: TGTGCCAGCAGCCCCGAGCCGCGGAGAACTGAAGCTTTATTT. It codes for CASSPEPRRTEALF.

This clonotype was picked up many times. The chain couples TRBV7-9 to TRBJ2-7; tentatively, D is TRBD1 (5 bases). Trimming took off 2 bases at V and 7 bases at J, with 15 bases between the two ends. The CDR3 is 14 residues long. The V gene's germline CDR1 is SEHNR and CDR2 FQNEAQ (reference sequence). The DNA of the CDR3 is TGTGCCAGCAGCTTATCAGGGCTCCAAGGGGAGCAGTACTTC. Amino acid sequence: CASSLSGLQGEQYF. Variable domain in full (rest from reference TRBV7-9 and TRBJ2-7): DTGVSQNPRHKITKRGQNVTFRCDPISEHNRLYWYRQTLGQGPEFLTYFQNEAQLEKSRLLSDRFSAERPKGSFSTLEIQRTEQGDSAMYLCASSLSGLQGEQYFGPGTRLTVT.

This clonotype was recorded many times. This chain uses TRBV28 with TRBJ1-5; D call uncertain. The CDR3 spans 14 residues. Germline V CDR1 and CDR2: MDHEN, SYDVKM. V lost 3 bases, J lost 2 bases, and 8 bases lay in between. The CDR3 region has the DNA TGTGCCAGCAGTTTTTACGGAGGCAATCAGCCCCAGCATTTT. This gives the protein CASSFYGGNQPQHF.

This chain uses TRBV29-1 with TRBJ1-2; no clear D gene. This CDR3 region has 14 residues. V lost 1 base to trimming and J lost 7 bases, with 16 bases between them. In germline, CDR1 is SQVTM, CDR2 ANQGSEA. The CDR3 sequence is CSVEVNSGASGYTF. In DNA form, the CDR3 reads TGCAGCGTTGAAGTCAATTCGGGTGCGTCTGGCTACACCTTC. Together with reference TRBV29-1 and TRBJ1-2, the CDR3 gives the full variable domain: SAVISQKPSRDICQRGTSLTIQCQVDSQVTMMFWYRQQPGQSLTLIATANQGSEATYESGFVIDKFPISRPNLTFSTLTVSNMSPEDSSIYLCSVEVNSGASGYTFGSGTRLTVV.

For this clonotype: An end of the junction does not agree with germline; a read error may underlie this. The chain has TRBV12-3 or TRBV12-4 and TRBJ1-5, with D hard to call. The CDR3 has 14 residues. This chain's CDR3 is CAGSNLRKDWPQHF. CDR3 nucleotides: TGTGCCGGCAGCAACCTACGCAAGGACTGGCCCCAGCATTTT.

With respect to this clonotype: The CDR3 does not end in the conserved phenylalanine or tryptophan, so this is likely a read error. The chain links TRBV19 to TRBJ2-7; 9 bases are a match to TRBD2. CDR1 and CDR2 (germline): LNHDA, SQIVND (reference sequence). This CDR3 spans 13 amino acids. The CDR3, as DNA: TGCCAGCCTGCGGTAGCGGGAGATAACGAGCAGTACCTC. Translated: CQPAVAGDNEQYL.

This clonotype was detected ten times or more. This chain links TRBV20-1 with TRBJ2-1; maybe TRBD2 (5 bases). Germline V lookup: CDR1 DFQATT, CDR2 SNEGSKA (reference sequence). This CDR3 region has 14 residues. The V and J ends lost 2 bases and 9 bases respectively, with 17 bases between them. The CDR3 loop reads CSARTGSNFGEQFF. The CDR3 nucleotides are TGCAGTGCTAGAACGGGATCCAATTTTGGTGAGCAGTTCTTC.

The chain couples TRBV4-1 to TRBJ1-6; D gene ambiguous. Trimming removed 1 base from V and 8 bases from J, with 9 bases in between. Per the germline V gene, CDR1 is MGHRA and CDR2 is YSYEKL. CDR3 length: 14 amino acids. The CDR3 DNA sequence: TGCGCCAGCAGCCAAGGGCAGACGGATTCACCCCTCCACTTT. Encoded protein: CASSQGQTDSPLHF.

This clonotype was seen repeatedly, ten times or more. The chain couples TRBV9 to TRBJ2-2; TRBD2 might be the D (6 bases). Germline V lookup: CDR1 SGDLS, CDR2 YYNGEE. V lost 1 base, J lost 8 bases, and 12 bases lay in between. CDR3 length equals 14 residues. This CDR3 reads CASSVSFGGGELFF. DNA of the CDR3: TGTGCCAGCAGCGTATCGTTCGGAGGGGGGGAGCTGTTTTTT.

This clonotype was seen repeatedly, ten times or more. The V and J genes are TRBV29-1 and TRBJ2-7; no reliable D call. The CDR3 contains 14 residues. V dropped 4 bases and J dropped 2 bases, with 15 bases sitting between them. The germline V gene has CDR1 SQVTM and CDR2 ANQGSEA. The CDR3 nucleotides are TGCAGCGTTGTCGGTCAGAAATCAACCTACGAGCAGTACTTC. This codes for CSVVGQKSTYEQYF.

This clonotype was seen ten or more times. The chain is built from TRBV18 and TRBJ2-7; D is uncertain. This CDR3 has 13 amino acids. CDR1 and CDR2 (germline): KGHSH, LQKENI. The V and J ends lost 5 bases and 3 bases respectively, with 11 bases between them. DNA for the CDR3: TGTGCCAGCTCAAATGTGACAATCTACGAGCAGTACTTC. Translation gives CASSNVTIYEQYF.